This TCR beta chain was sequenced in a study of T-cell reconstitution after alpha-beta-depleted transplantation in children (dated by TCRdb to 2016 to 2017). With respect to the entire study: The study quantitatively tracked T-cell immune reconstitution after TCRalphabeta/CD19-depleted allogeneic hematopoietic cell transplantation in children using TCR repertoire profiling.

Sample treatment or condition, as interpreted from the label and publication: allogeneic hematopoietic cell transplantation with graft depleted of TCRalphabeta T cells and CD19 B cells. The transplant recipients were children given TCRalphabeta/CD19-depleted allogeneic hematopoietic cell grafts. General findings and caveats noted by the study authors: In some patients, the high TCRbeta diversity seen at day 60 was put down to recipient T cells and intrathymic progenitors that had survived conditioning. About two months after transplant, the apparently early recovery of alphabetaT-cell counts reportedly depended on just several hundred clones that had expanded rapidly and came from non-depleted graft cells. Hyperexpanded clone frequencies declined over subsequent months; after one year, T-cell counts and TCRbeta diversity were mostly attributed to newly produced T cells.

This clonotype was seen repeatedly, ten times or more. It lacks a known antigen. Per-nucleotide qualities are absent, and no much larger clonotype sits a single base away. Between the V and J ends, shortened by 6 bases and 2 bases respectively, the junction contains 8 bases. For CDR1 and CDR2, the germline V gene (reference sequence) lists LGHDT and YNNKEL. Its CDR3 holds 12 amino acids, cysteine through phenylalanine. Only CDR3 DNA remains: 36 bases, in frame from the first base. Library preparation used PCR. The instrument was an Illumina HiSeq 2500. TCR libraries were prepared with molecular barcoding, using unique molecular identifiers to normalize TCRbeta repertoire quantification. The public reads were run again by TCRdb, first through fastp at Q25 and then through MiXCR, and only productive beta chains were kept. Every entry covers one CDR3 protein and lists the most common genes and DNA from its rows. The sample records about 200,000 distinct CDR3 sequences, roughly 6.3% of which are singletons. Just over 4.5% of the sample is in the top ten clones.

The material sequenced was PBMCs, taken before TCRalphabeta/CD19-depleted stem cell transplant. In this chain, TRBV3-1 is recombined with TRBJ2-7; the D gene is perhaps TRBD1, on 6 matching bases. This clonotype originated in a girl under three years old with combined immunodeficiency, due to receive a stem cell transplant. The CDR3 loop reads CASRQGTYEQYF. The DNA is TGTGCCAGCAGACAGGGTACCTACGAGCAGTACTTC.